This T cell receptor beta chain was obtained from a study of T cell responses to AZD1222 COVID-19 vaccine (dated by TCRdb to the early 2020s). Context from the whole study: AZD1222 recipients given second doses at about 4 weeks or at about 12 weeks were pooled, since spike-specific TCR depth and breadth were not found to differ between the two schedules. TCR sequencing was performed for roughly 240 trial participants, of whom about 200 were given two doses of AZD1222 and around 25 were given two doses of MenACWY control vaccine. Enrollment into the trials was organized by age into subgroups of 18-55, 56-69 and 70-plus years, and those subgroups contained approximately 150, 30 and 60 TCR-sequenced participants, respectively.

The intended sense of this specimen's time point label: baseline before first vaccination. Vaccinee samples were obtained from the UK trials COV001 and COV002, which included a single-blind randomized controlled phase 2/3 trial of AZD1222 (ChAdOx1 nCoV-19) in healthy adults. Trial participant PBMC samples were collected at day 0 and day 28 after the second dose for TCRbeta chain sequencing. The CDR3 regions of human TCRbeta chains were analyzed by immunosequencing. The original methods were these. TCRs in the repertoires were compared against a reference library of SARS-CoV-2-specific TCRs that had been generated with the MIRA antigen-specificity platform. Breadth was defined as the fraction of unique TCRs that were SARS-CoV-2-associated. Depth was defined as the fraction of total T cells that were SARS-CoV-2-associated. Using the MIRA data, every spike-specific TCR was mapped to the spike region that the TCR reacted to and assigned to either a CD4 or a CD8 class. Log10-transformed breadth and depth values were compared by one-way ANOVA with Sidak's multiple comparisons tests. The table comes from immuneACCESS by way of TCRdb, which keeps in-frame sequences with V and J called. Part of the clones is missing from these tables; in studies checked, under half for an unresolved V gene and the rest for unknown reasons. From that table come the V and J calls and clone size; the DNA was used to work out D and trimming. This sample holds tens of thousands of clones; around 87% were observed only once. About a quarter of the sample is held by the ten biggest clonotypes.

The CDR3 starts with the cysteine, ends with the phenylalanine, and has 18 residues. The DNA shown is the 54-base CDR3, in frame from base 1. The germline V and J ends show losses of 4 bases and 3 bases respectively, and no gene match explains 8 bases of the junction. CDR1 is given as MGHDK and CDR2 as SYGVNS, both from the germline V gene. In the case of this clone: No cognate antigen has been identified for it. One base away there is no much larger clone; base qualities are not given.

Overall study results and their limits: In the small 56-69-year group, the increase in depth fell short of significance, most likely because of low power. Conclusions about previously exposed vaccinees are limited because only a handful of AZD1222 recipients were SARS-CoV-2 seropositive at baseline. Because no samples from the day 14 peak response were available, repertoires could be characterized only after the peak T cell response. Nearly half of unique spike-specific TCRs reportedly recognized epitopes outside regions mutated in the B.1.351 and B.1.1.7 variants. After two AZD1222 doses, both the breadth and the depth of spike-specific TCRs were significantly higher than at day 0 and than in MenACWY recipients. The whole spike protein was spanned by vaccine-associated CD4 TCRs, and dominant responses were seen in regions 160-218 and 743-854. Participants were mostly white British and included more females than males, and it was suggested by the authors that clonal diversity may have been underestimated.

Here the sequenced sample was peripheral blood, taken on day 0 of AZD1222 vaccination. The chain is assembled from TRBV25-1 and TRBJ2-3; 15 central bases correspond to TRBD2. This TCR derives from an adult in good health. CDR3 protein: CASSVGGLAGGGTDTQYF. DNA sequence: TGTGCCAGCAGTGTGGGGGGACTAGCGGGAGGTGGAACAGATACGCAGTATTTT.